The entry below describes one T cell receptor beta chain. Its cognate antigen is unknown. Germline assignment: CDR1 SGHRS and CDR2 YFSETQ. The CDR3 is 14 residues long. The data are from a study of cytomegalovirus exposure and HLA in healthy donors. Overall study context: Of about 390 genotyped donors, roughly 80% grouped in the Caucasian-associated ancestry cluster.

The PCR ran on 60 Vbeta and 13 Jbeta primers. The data were produced by immunoSEQ multiplex PCR, yet TCRdb's version contains in-frame clones alone and is incomplete. Among under 200,000 clones, over 60% were seen once, and the ten largest hold roughly 3%. Notes on the study in general: The number of N-insertions in an Asian-associated ancestry cluster was reportedly below the roughly 670-donor mean in a later analysis. With later analysis, a missense DCLRE1C variant became linked to TCR beta V- and J-gene trimming.

V and J are TRBV5-1 and TRBJ2-5, with D possibly being TRBD2 (5 bases). TRBJ2-7 explains the end of the DNA better; the J call may be wrong. Sequencing input: PBMCs. This TCR came from a young woman in good health and CMV-seronegative. CDR3 DNA sequence: TGCGCCAGCAGCTCCCGGGGTGGGGACTACGAGCAGTACTTC. This translates into CASSSRGGDYEQYF.